Listed below are T cell receptor beta chains from one sample, sequenced in a study of blood T cells in healthy people across ages. In TCRdb, the 5' RACE reads were re-called with MiXCR into one record per CDR3 protein. The sample lists more than 600,000 distinct CDR3 sequences; just under 25% were seen once. The same sample was also studied in work on T cells of mothers and their children.

Sequencing input: blood. The receptors shown here come from a boy aged 5-17 years in good health. CDR3s include the opening cysteine and the closing phenylalanine or tryptophan. The order of the fields is D gene, clone size, V gene, J gene, CDR3 length, CDR3 protein, CDR3 DNA. The D gene is left open where the match is weak. Size is stated for part of the rows, as once, few or many counts, or as a class when the clone is expanded.

TRBD1	-	TRBV7-9	TRBJ2-7	14	CASESSGGSYEQYF	TGTGCCAGCGAGAGTTCAGGGGGTTCCTACGAGCAGTACTTC
-	-	TRBV9	TRBJ2-3	14	CASSVVDSSGTQYF	TGTGCCAGCAGCGTAGTGGACAGTTCTGGTACGCAGTATTTT
TRBD2	-	TRBV4-2	TRBJ2-7	14	CASSQASGPYEQYF	TGTGCCAGCAGCCAAGCTAGCGGACCATACGAGCAGTACTTC
-	-	TRBV6-2/TRBV6-3	TRBJ1-2	12	CASSYSNYGYTF	TGTGCCAGCAGTTACTCGAACTATGGCTACACCTTC
-	-	TRBV7-9	TRBJ1-2	14	CASTRREGSYGYTF	TGTGCCAGCACCCGGCGGGAGGGAAGCTATGGCTACACCTTC
-	-	TRBV12-3/TRBV12-4	TRBJ2-6	14	CASNRRSGANVLTF	TGTGCCAGCAACCGGCGTTCTGGGGCCAACGTCCTGACTTTC
-	few	TRBV7-2	TRBJ2-5	15	CASSLEGTTGETQYF	TGTGCCAGCAGCTTAGAGGGCACAACGGGGGAGACCCAGTACTTC
-	few	TRBV29-1	TRBJ2-3	13	CSVDSRYTDTQYF	TGCAGCGTTGATAGCCGGTACACAGATACGCAGTATTTT
-	-	TRBV7-9	TRBJ2-5	14	CASSSRTRGETQYF	TGTGCCAGCAGCTCGAGGACCCGGGGAGAGACCCAGTACTTC
TRBD2	-	TRBV6-5	TRBJ2-5	15	CASSYPSGGWETQYF	TGTGCCAGCAGTTACCCCTCGGGGGGATGGGAGACCCAGTACTTC
-	-	TRBV11-2	TRBJ2-7	15	CASSPIFRGVYEQYF	TGTGCCAGCAGCCCCATCTTCAGGGGTGTTTACGAGCAGTACTTC
-	few	TRBV6-4	TRBJ1-2	15	CASTWGPSTNYGYTF	TGTGCCAGCACCTGGGGTCCGTCCACTAACTATGGCTACACCTTC
-	-	TRBV4-2	TRBJ1-1	15	CASSLQAQGSTEAFF	TGTGCCAGCAGCCTCCAAGCCCAGGGGAGCACTGAAGCTTTCTTT
-	-	TRBV2	TRBJ2-3	15	CASRSFGGSTDTQYF	TGTGCCAGCAGGTCCTTTGGGGGCAGCACAGATACGCAGTATTTT
-	-	TRBV20-1	TRBJ1-1	15	CSARKSGTASHGAFF	TGCAGTGCTAGAAAATCCGGGACCGCGTCACATGGAGCTTTCTTT
-	few	TRBV20-1	TRBJ1-4	15	CSARGWEGFNEKLFF	TGCAGTGCTAGAGGTTGGGAAGGATTTAATGAAAAACTGTTTTTT
-	few	TRBV21-1	TRBJ2-7	16	CASSPFNRQGAREQYF	TGTGCCAGCAGCCCCTTTAACAGACAGGGGGCCCGCGAGCAGTACTTC
-	many	TRBV7-6	TRBJ2-7	11	CASSFSGEQYF	TGTGCCAGCAGCTTCTCGGGCGAGCAGTACTTC
-	-	TRBV12-3/TRBV12-4	TRBJ1-4	14	CASSFSWRDEKLFF	TGTGCCAGCAGTTTTTCTTGGCGGGATGAAAAACTGTTTTTT
TRBD1	-	TRBV20-1	TRBJ2-4	15	CSAVTGDGSKNIQYF	TGTAGCGCTGTTACAGGGGACGGGTCCAAAAACATTCAGTACTTC
-	-	TRBV4-1	TRBJ2-7	14	CASSQAGRVHEQYF	TGCGCCAGCAGCCAAGCTGGCAGGGTCCACGAGCAGTACTTC
-	few	TRBV5-1	TRBJ2-2	16	CASSLRDSGNTGELFF	TGCGCCAGCAGCTTGCGTGATTCTGGGAACACCGGGGAGCTGTTTTTT
-	-	TRBV6-6	TRBJ1-2	14	CASSSGGLIYGYTF	TGTGCCAGCAGTTCTGGGGGATTGATTTATGGCTACACCTTC
TRBD2	-	TRBV28	TRBJ2-3	15	CASSLSGLEEDTQYF	TGTGCCAGCAGTTTATCCGGACTAGAGGAAGATACGCAGTATTTT
-	-	TRBV20-1	TRBJ2-1	14	CSARGGRPYNEQFF	TGCAGTGCTAGAGGAGGGCGTCCCTACAATGAGCAGTTCTTC
TRBD1	many	TRBV7-9	TRBJ2-7	14	CASSDRDRGYEQYF	TGCGCCAGCAGCGACCGGGACAGGGGTTACGAGCAGTACTTC
-	-	TRBV27	TRBJ1-6	18	CASRTLEPEGWYNSPLHF	TGTGCCAGCAGGACATTGGAGCCGGAGGGGTGGTATAATTCACCCCTCCACTTT
-	many	TRBV3-1	TRBJ1-1	14	CASSPPTTNTEAFF	TGTGCCAGCAGCCCCCCCACTACCAACACTGAAGCTTTCTTT
-	-	TRBV29-1	TRBJ2-7	16	CSVAIFPSGGAYEQYF	TGCAGCGTAGCTATTTTCCCGTCAGGGGGGGCCTACGAGCAGTACTTC
-	-	TRBV11-2	TRBJ2-5	15	CASTLWMGSQETQYF	TGTGCCAGCACCCTATGGATGGGATCCCAAGAGACCCAGTACTTC
-	-	TRBV4-1	TRBJ2-2	15	CASSPQGLNTGELFF	TGCGCCAGCAGCCCTCAGGGGTTAAACACCGGGGAGCTGTTTTTT
-	few	TRBV29-1	TRBJ2-4	12	CSVEQGANIQYF	TGCAGCGTTGAGCAGGGCGCAAACATTCAGTACTTC
TRBD1	few	TRBV14	TRBJ2-7	18	CASSQPWGVGQGGYEQYF	TGTGCCAGCAGCCAACCCTGGGGCGTTGGACAGGGGGGATACGAGCAGTACTTC
-	few	TRBV4-2	TRBJ2-2	15	CASSQGQAHTGELFF	TGTGCCAGCAGCCAAGGTCAGGCTCACACCGGGGAGCTGTTTTTT
-	many	TRBV7-6	TRBJ2-1	12	CASSREMGEQFF	TGTGCCAGCAGCCGAGAGATGGGGGAGCAGTTCTTC
-	few	TRBV28	TRBJ2-7	14	CASSPMTDSYEQYF	TGTGCCAGCAGTCCGATGACGGATTCCTACGAGCAGTACTTC
-	-	TRBV7-9	TRBJ1-3	14	CASSLRGLGNTIYF	TGTGCCAGCAGCTTACGGGGACTTGGAAACACCATATATTTT
TRBD1	few	TRBV12-3/TRBV12-4	TRBJ2-1	19	CASSQPSGTGGSPYNEQFF	TGTGCCAGCAGCCAACCTTCCGGGACAGGGGGCTCCCCGTACAATGAGCAGTTCTTC
-	-	TRBV9	TRBJ2-2	17	CASSVESTGTNTGELFF	TGTGCCAGCAGCGTAGAAAGTACAGGGACGAACACCGGGGAGCTGTTTTTT
-	-	TRBV4-3	TRBJ2-1	14	CASSPRSVNNEQFF	TGCGCCAGCAGCCCCCGATCCGTAAACAATGAGCAGTTCTTC
-	-	TRBV29-1	TRBJ2-7	12	CSVGAGGYEQYF	TGCAGCGTTGGAGCTGGGGGTTACGAGCAGTACTTC
TRBD2	few	TRBV6-5	TRBJ2-1	15	CASSHSLGTSDEQFF	TGTGCCAGCAGTCACTCCTTAGGGACTAGCGATGAGCAGTTCTTC
-	-	TRBV7-9	TRBJ2-3	16	CASSPGRGPSTDTQYF	TGTGCCAGCAGCCCTGGAAGGGGTCCTAGCACAGATACGCAGTATTTT
-	-	TRBV7-9	TRBJ1-2	14	CASSLDDNHYGYTF	TGTGCCAGCAGCTTAGATGACAACCACTATGGCTACACCTTC
TRBD1	few	TRBV6-2/TRBV6-3	TRBJ2-5	14	CASNSYRGRETQYF	TGTGCCAGCAACTCTTACAGGGGTCGCGAGACCCAGTACTTC
-	-	TRBV4-1	TRBJ2-5	16	CASSHGQTYYQETQYF	TGCGCCAGCAGCCACGGACAGACCTACTACCAAGAGACCCAGTACTTC
-	once	TRBV5-4	TRBJ2-5	17	CASRGQDRAGGQETQYF	TGTGCCAGCAGGGGACAGGACCGTGCGGGAGGGCAAGAGACCCAGTACTTC